The 9 T cell receptor beta chains below all came from one sample that was sequenced in a study of blood T cell repertoires in COVID-19 (TCRdb year 2020). The receptor library was made with the immunoSEQ multiplex PCR assay. In its TCRdb copy, this immuneACCESS table keeps in-frame sequences only and misses some clones. Where compared with another copy, unresolved V genes explain less than half of these, and the others have no known cause. The sample table records a few hundred thousand clones; roughly 90% of these occur just once. 1% to 1.5% of the sample goes to the ten largest clones. Sequenced input: peripheral blood. The receptors originated from a man aged 35 to 55 with acute or convalescent COVID-19.

The chain combines TRBV28 with TRBJ1-6, with D tentatively TRBD1 (5 bases). The V gene's germline CDR1 is MDHEN and CDR2 SYDVKM. Between the trimmed V and J ends, which lost 5 bases and 7 bases, there was a span of 15 bases. The length of the CDR3 is 15 residues. The CDR3 region has the DNA TGTGCCAGCAGTGGCAGGGTAACCCTCAATTCACCCCTCCACTTT. This translates into CASSGRVTLNSPLHF. The full variable domain, its missing parts supplied by reference TRBV28 and TRBJ1-6, is DVKVTQSSRYLVKRTGEKVFLECVQDMDHENMFWYRQDPGLGLRLIYFSYDVKMKEKGDIPEGYSVSREKKERFSLILESASTNQTSMYLCASSGRVTLNSPLHFGNGTRLTVT.

The V gene is TRBV6-1, the J gene TRBJ1-1, with TRBD1 matching over 7 bases. The CDR3 contains 14 residues. V gave up 2 bases and J gave up 0 bases; unmatched junction bases: 0. Germline V gene sequence: CDR1 MNHNS, CDR2 SASEGT. DNA of the CDR3: TGTGCCAGCAGTGAAACAGGGGTGAACACTGAAGCTTTCTTT. This translates into CASSETGVNTEAFF.

This rearrangement joins TRBV4-1 to TRBJ1-6; 8 positions agree with TRBD1. This CDR3 comprises 18 residues. Germline V gene data show CDR1 as MGHRA and CDR2 as YSYEKL. The V and J ends lost 6 bases and 9 bases, in that order; junction bases with no gene match: 19. CDR3 protein: CASRPSPNPGGLGSPLHF. The CDR3 nucleotides are TGCGCCAGCAGGCCATCGCCGAACCCAGGGGGCTTAGGTTCACCCCTCCACTTT.

The chain is built from TRBV5-1 and TRBJ2-1, with 8 bases fitting TRBD2. Germline CDR1 reads SGHRS; CDR2 reads YFSETQ. The CDR3 length is 13 residues. The V segment lost 4 bases and the J segment 10 bases; nucleotides outside the gene matches: 7. CDR3 region: CASSPGGGPEQFF. The CDR3 DNA sequence: TGCGCCAGCAGCCCGGGGGGGGGCCCAGAGCAGTTCTTC.

This clone came up once. The V call is TRBV12-5, the J call TRBJ2-1; D may be TRBD2 (6 bases). Per germline, CDR1 LGHNT and CDR2 FRNRAP. V lost 0 bases to trimming and J lost 6 bases, with 15 bases between them. CDR3 size: 16 residues. The CDR3 nucleotides are TGTGCTAGTGGTTTGGTAAGGGGAGGTAGAATCAATGAGCAGTTCTTC. Its translation is CASGLVRGGRINEQFF.

V is TRBV7-9 and J is TRBJ2-2, with 8 bases that match TRBD1. CDR1 is SEHNR and CDR2 is FQNEAQ in the germline V gene (reference sequence). V shed 10 bases and J 6 bases; nucleotides not matched to a gene: 19. The CDR3 contains 17 residues. The CDR3 loop reads CATYSPPGQGPAGELFF. The CDR3 region has the DNA TGTGCCACCTACTCCCCGCCCGGACAGGGTCCGGCCGGGGAGCTGTTTTTT.

This clone has only one observation. This chain uses TRBV7-8 with TRBJ1-1; weak D call: TRBD1 (6 bases). In germline, CDR1 is SGHVS, CDR2 FQNEAQ. V lost 5 bases to trimming and J lost 5 bases, with 12 bases between them. The CDR3 is 13 residues long. The DNA for the CDR3 is TGTGCCAGCAGCGGGGGCGTGGATACTGAAGCTTTCTTT. Amino acid sequence: CASSGGVDTEAFF.

The chain recombines TRBV6-1 with TRBJ2-7; weak D call: TRBD1 (7 bases). V gave up 0 bases and J gave up 4 bases, with 19 bases separating them. The CDR3 runs to 17 residues. Germline V lookup: CDR1 MNHNS, CDR2 SASEGT. This CDR3 is CASSEALPGQGGYEQYF. The CDR3 DNA follows: TGTGCCAGCAGTGAAGCGCTTCCGGGGCAGGGGGGTTACGAGCAGTACTTC.

This chain links TRBV2 with TRBJ2-2, with 8 bases lining up with TRBD1. V was pared by 4 bases and J by 5 bases, with 6 bases of the junction left unmatched. Germline loops: CDR1 SNHLY, CDR2 FYNNEI. The CDR3 covers 15 residues. Here the CDR3 reads CASSARDRQTGELFF. The CDR3 nucleotides are TGTGCCAGCAGTGCCAGGGACAGGCAGACCGGGGAGCTGTTTTTT. Full variable domain (outside the CDR3, taken from reference TRBV2 and TRBJ2-2): EPEVTQTPSHQVTQMGQEVILRCVPISNHLYFYWYRQILGQKVEFLVSFYNNEISEKSEIFDDQFSVERPDGSNFTLKIRSTKLEDSAMYFCASSARDRQTGELFFGEGSRLTVL.